This is a list of T cell receptor beta chains from one sample in a study. MiXCR, run by TCRdb on the 5' RACE reads, gives a single entry per CDR3 protein. The sample has fewer than 7,000 distinct CDR3 sequences, approximately 30% seen once. The sequencing sample was made of memory CD4+ T cells sorted from a lymph node. The receptors were gathered from a female donor with breast cancer. Both conserved end residues are part of each CDR3. Each record gives: V gene, clone size, CDR3 protein. Not all rows give a size; the values are once, few, many and, for expanded clones, a class.

>TRBV20-1|-
CSAGFMGTGELFF
>TRBV10-2|many
CASSSGDRTEAFF
>TRBV3-1|medium-sized
CASSQNRLGADTEAFF
>TRBV24-1|-
CATSDFRVDTQYF
>TRBV20-1|many
CSARDPGSGSNTEAFF
>TRBV27|many
CASSLSTPPSIYEQYF
>TRBV14|-
CASSQAYWTMSTEAFF
>TRBV6-5|-
CASSPPGSGETQYF
>TRBV4-2|-
CASRGNTEAFF
>TRBV20-1|many
CSASTGQEMNTEAFF
>TRBV5-6|-
CASSPPWGRGTDTQCF
>TRBV30|-
CAWRPTSYEQYF
>TRBV7-2|-
CASSLGGLNF
>TRBV4-1|medium-sized
CASSRGLAGGSSTDTQYF
>TRBV15|medium-sized
CATSRDRGQGRNNEQFF
>TRBV7-2|few
CASSPQGGEGSYGYTF
>TRBV20-1|medium-sized
CSAPVASSYNSPLHF
>TRBV12-3/TRBV12-4|-
CASRVKYLNTEAFF
>TRBV12-3/TRBV12-4|many
CASSFGAMNTEAFF
>TRBV6-1|-
CASSGPSGRAPYEQYF
>TRBV11-2|-
CSSSLAGLGTYKQYF